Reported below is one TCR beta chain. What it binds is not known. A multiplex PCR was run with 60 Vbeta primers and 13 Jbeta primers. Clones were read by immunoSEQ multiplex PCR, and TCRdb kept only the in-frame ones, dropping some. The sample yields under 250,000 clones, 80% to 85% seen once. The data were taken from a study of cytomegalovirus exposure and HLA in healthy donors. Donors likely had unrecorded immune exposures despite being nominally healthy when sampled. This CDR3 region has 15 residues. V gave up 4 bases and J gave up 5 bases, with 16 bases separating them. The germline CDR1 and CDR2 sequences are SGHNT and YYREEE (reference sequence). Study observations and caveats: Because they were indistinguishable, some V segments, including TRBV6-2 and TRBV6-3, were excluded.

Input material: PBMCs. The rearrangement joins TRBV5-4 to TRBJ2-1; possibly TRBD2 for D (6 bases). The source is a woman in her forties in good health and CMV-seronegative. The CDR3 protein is CASSPFGGSHNEQFF. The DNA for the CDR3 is TGTGCCAGCAGCCCCTTTGGAGGGAGCCACAATGAGCAGTTCTTC.